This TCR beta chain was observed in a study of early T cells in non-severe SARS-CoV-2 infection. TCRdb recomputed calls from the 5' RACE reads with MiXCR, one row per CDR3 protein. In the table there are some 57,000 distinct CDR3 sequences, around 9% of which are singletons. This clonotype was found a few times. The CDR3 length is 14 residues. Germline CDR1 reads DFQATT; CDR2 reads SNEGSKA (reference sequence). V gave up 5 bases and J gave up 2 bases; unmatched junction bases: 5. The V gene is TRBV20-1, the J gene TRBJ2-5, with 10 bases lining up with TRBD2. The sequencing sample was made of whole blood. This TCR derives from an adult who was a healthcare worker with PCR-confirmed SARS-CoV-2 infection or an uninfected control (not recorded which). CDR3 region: CSAPAGGQQETQYF. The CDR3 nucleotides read TGCAGTGCTCCAGCGGGGGGGCAACAAGAGACCCAGTACTTC.